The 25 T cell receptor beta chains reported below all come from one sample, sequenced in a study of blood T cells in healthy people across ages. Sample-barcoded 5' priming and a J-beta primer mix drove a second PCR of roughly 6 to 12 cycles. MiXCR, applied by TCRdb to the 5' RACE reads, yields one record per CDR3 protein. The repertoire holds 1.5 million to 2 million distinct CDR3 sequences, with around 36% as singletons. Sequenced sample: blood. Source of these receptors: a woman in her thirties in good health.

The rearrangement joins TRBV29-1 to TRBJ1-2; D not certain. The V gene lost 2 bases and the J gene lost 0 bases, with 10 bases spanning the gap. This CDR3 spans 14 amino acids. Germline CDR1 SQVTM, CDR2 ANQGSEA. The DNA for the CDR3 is TGCAGCGTTGAACAGAAAAGAGCTAACTATGGCTACACCTTC. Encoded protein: CSVEQKRANYGYTF.

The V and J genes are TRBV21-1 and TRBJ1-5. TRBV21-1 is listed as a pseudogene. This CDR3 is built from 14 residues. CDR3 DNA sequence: TGTGCCAGCAACCACTCAGCATACAATCAGCCCCAGCATTTT. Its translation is CASNHSAYNQPQHF.

The CDR3 spells CASSFLGGGRGEQYF. For the CDR3, the DNA is TGTGCCAGCAGCTTCCTCGGCGGGGGCCGGGGCGAGCAGTACTTC. The gene calls are TRBV5-4 and TRBJ2-7; a weak D match, TRBD2 (7 bases). The CDR3 sequence is 15 residues long. Germline V CDR1 and CDR2: SGHNT, YYREEE (reference sequence). Trimming removed 2 bases from V and 6 bases from J, with 18 bases in between.

CDR3 residues: CASSWGYSYEQYF. As DNA, the CDR3 is TGTGCCAGCAGCTGGGGTTACTCCTACGAGCAGTACTTC. The rearrangement joins TRBV7-9 to TRBJ2-7; D unresolved. V gave up 4 bases and J gave up 0 bases, with 7 bases separating them. Per the germline V gene, CDR1 is SEHNR and CDR2 is FQNEAQ (reference sequence). The CDR3 length is 13 residues.

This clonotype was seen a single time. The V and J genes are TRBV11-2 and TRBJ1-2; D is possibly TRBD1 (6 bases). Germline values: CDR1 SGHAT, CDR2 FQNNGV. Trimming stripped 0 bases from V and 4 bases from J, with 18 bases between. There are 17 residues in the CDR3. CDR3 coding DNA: TGTGCCAGCAGCTTAGAGGAAACAGGGATATTTAGCTATGGCTACACCTTC. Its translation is CASSLEETGIFSYGYTF.

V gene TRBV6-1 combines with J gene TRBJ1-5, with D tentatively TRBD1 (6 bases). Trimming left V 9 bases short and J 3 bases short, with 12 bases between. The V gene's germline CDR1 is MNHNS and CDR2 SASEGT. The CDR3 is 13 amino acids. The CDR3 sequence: CASGDILNQPQHF. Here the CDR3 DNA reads TGTGCCAGTGGGGACATCCTCAATCAGCCCCAGCATTTT.

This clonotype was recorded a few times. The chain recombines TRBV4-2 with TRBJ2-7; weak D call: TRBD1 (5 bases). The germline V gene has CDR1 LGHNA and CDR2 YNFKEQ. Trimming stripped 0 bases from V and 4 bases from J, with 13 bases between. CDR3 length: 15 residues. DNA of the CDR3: TGTGCCAGCAGCCAAGACGAACAGACAGAGTACGAGCAGTACTTC. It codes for CASSQDEQTEYEQYF.

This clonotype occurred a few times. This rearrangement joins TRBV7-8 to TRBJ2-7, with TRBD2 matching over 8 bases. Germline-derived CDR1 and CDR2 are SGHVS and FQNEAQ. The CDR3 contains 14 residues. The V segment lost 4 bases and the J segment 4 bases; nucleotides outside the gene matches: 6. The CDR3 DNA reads TGTGCCAGCAGCTCCCACGGGAGGGCGTACGAGCAGTACTTC. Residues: CASSSHGRAYEQYF.

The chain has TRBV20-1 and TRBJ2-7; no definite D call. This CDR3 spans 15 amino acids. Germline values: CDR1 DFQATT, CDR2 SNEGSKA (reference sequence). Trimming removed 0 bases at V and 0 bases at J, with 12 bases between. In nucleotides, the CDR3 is TGCAGTGCTAGAGATGCACGGAGAAACTCCTACGAGCAGTACTTC. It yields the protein CSARDARRNSYEQYF.

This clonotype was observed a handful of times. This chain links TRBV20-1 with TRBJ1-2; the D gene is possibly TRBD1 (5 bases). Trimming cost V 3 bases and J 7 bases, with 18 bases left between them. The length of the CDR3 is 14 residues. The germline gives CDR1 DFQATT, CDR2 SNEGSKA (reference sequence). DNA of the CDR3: TGCAGTGCTAGTCTATACCAAGGGGCGGGTGGCTACACCTTC. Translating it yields CSASLYQGAGGYTF.

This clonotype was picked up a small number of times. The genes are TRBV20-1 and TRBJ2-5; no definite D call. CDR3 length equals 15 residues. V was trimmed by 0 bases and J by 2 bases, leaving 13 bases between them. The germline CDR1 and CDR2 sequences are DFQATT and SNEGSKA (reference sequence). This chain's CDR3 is CSARDSWAGQETQYF. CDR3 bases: TGCAGTGCTAGAGATTCTTGGGCCGGGCAAGAGACCCAGTACTTC.

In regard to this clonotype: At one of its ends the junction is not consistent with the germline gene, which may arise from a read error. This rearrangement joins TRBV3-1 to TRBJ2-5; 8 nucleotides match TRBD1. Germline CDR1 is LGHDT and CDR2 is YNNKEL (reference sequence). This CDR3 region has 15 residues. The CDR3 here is CASSQSLRGLREQYF. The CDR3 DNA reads TGCGCCAGCAGCCAAAGCCTCAGGGGGCTGAGGGAGCAGTACTTC.

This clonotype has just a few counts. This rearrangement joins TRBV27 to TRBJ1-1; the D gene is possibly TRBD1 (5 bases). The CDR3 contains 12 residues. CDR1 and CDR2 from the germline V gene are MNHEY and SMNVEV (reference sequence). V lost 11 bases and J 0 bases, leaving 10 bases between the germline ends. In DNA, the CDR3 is TGTGCCTCGGGGGACTTGAACACTGAAGCTTTCTTT. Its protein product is CASGDLNTEAFF.

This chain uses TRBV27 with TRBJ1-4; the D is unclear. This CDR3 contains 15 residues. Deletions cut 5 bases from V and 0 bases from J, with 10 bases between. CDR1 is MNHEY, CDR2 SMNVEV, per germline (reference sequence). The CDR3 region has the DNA TGTGCCAGCAGTCCCTTAGGGACAACTAATGAAAAACTGTTTTTT. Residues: CASSPLGTTNEKLFF.

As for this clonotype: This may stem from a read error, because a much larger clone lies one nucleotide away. Here the CDR3 DNA reads TGTTCCAGCAGTTTGACGGGGACGGATTTAGCGCAGTACTTC. It encodes CSSSLTGTDLAQYF. The chain carries TRBV28 and TRBJ2-7, with D tentatively TRBD1 or TRBD2 (5 bases each). This CDR3 contains 14 residues. The germline V gene encodes CDR1 MDHEN and CDR2 SYDVKM.

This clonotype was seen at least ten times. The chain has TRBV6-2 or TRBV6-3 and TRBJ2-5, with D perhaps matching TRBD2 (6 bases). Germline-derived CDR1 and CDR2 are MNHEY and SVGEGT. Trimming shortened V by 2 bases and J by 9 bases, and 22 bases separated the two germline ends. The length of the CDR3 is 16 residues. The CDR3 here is CASSYAWGTGKMSQYF. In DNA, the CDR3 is TGTGCCAGCAGTTACGCCTGGGGGACTGGGAAGATGTCCCAGTACTTC.

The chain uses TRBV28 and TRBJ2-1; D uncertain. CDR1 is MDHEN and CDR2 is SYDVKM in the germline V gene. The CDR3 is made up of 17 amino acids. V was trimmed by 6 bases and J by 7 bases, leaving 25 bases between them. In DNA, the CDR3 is TGTGCCAGCAGGGTTATCCGCCCCGGTGGCAGAGAAAATGAGCAGTTCTTC. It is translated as CASRVIRPGGRENEQFF. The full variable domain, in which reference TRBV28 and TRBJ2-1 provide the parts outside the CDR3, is DVKVTQSSRYLVKRTGEKVFLECVQDMDHENMFWYRQDPGLGLRLIYFSYDVKMKEKGDIPEGYSVSREKKERFSLILESASTNQTSMYLCASRVIRPGGRENEQFFGPGTRLTVL.

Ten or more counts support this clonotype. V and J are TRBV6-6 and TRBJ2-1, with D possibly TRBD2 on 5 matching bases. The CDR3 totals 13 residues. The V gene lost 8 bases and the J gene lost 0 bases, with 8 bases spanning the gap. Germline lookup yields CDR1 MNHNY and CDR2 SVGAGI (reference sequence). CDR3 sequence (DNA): TGTGCCAGCTCGGGGAGCTCCTACAATGAGCAGTTCTTC. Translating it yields CASSGSSYNEQFF.

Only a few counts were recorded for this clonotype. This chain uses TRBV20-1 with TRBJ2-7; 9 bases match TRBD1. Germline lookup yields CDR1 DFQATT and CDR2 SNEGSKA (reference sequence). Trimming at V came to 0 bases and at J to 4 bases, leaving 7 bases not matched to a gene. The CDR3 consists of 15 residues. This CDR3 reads CSARDWGQGKYEQYF. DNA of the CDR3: TGCAGTGCTAGAGATTGGGGACAGGGAAAGTACGAGCAGTACTTC.

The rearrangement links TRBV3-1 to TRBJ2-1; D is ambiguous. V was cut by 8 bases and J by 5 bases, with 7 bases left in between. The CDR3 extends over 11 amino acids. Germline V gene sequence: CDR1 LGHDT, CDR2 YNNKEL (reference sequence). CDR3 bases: TGTGCCAGCGGAATCGACAATGAGCAGTTCTTC. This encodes CASGIDNEQFF.

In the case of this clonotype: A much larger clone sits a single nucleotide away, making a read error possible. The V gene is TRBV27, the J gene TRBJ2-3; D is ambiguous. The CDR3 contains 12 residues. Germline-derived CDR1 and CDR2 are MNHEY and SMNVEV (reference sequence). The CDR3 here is CACSSLTDTQYF. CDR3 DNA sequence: TGTGCCTGCAGTTCCCTCACAGATACGCAGTATTTT.

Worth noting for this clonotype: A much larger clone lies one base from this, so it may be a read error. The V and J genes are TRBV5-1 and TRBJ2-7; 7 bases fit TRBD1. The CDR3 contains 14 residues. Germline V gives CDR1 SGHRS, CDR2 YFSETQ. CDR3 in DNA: TGCGCCAGCAGCCCCGGGACAGCTCAGATAGAGCAGTGCTTC. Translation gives CASSPGTAQIEQCF.

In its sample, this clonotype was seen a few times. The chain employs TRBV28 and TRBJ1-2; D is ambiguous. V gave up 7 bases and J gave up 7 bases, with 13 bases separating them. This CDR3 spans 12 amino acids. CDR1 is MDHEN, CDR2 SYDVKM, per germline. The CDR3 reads CASTTIRGGYTF. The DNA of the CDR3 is TGTGCCAGCACCACAATTCGGGGTGGCTACACCTTC.

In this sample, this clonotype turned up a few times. The DNA of the CDR3 is TGTGCCAGCAGCCGAGCGGGAGGGGGGGCGTCGGACGAGCAGTACTTC. Residues: CASSRAGGGASDEQYF. The chain carries TRBV7-3 and TRBJ2-7; the match to TRBD2 covers 10 bases. Germline CDR1 reads SGHTA; CDR2 reads FQGTGA. V lost 5 bases to trimming and J lost 5 bases; unmatched junction nucleotides: 12. This CDR3 contains 16 residues. The entire variable domain, with the rest obtained from reference TRBV7-3 and TRBJ2-7, is as follows: GAGVSQTPSNKVTEKGKYVELRCDPISGHTALYWYRQSLGQGPEFLIYFQGTGAADDSGLPNDRFFAVRPEGSVSTLKIQRTERGDSAVYLCASSRAGGGASDEQYFGPGTRLTVT.

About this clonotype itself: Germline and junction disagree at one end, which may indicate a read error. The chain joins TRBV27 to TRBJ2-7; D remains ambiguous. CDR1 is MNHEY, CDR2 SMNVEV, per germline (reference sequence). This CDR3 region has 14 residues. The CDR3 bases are TGTACCAGCAGCTTCCTGGCAGGTAGCAACGAGCAGTACTTC. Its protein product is CTSSFLAGSNEQYF.